This T cell receptor beta chain was sequenced during a study of blood T cell repertoires in COVID-19. About the study: Collection of acute and convalescent COVID-19 samples took place in the United States, Italy and Spain. The cDNA or gDNA used as material had been derived from T cells, B-cell-depleted T cells, or PBMCs.

In the source study's methods: How many nucleated cells were present was estimated from reference gene primer amplification. Data came from immunoSEQ multiplex PCR; TCRdb stores just in-frame clones and leaves some out. V, J and clone size derive from that table, while D and trimming were established from the DNA sequence. Here the sample spans fewer than 150,000 clones, approximately 84% being singletons. Trimming shortened V by 3 bases and J by 2 bases, and 16 bases separated the two germline ends. This CDR3 is 16 amino acids long. CDR1 is MNHNS and CDR2 is SASEGT in the germline V gene. The specimen was peripheral blood. The sequence was collected from a woman older than 75 in a cohort sampled during active or convalescent COVID-19. The rearrangement joins TRBV6-1 to TRBJ1-2; no definite D call. The chain's CDR3 is CASSERSATTNYGYTF. The CDR3 DNA reads as TGTGCCAGCAGTGAGAGGTCAGCTACCACCAACTATGGCTACACCTTC.